The 20 T cell receptor beta chains below were found in one sample sequenced in a study of blood T cell repertoires in COVID-19. Here immunoSEQ multiplex PCR was the method, and the copy in TCRdb shows in-frame clones only, minus some. The repertoire holds approximately 84,000 clones, with around 90% as singletons. Sequencing input: peripheral blood. All receptors come from a human donor with active COVID-19. The donor label of this sample is uncertain.

The V gene is TRBV20-1, the J gene TRBJ2-1; 11 nucleotides line up with TRBD2. The CDR3 has 15 amino acids. The germline CDR1 and CDR2 sequences are DFQATT and SNEGSKA (reference sequence). V was clipped by 3 bases and J by 0 bases; unmatched bases: 1. CDR3 residues: CSASSGGASYNEQFF. The CDR3 DNA is TGCAGTGCTAGTAGCGGGGGGGCCTCCTACAATGAGCAGTTCTTC.

The chain combines TRBV7-6 with TRBJ1-2, with a tentative D call TRBD1 (5 bases). The length of the CDR3 is 14 residues. Trimming left V 1 base short and J 8 bases short, with 14 bases between. CDR1 is SGHVS and CDR2 is FNYEAQ in the germline V gene. The CDR3 region is CASSLGGTGLGYTF. CDR3 bases: TGTGCCAGCAGCTTAGGGGGAACAGGTTTAGGCTACACCTTC. Using reference TRBV7-6 and TRBJ1-2 for the parts outside the CDR3, the full variable domain is GAGVSQSPRYKVTKRGQDVALRCDPISGHVSLYWYRQALGQGPEFLTYFNYEAQQDKSGLPNDRFSAERPEGSISTLTIQRTEQRDSAMYRCASSLGGTGLGYTFGSGTRLTVV.

In its sample, this clone was seen once. The chain joins TRBV27 to TRBJ2-1; 13 bases are shared with TRBD2. CDR1 is MNHEY, CDR2 SMNVEV, per germline (reference sequence). V gave up 5 bases and J gave up 15 bases; unmatched junction bases: 10. The CDR3 loop spans 14 amino acids. The CDR3 protein is CASSPPGLAGTRFF. The CDR3 nucleotides read TGTGCCAGCAGTCCTCCGGGACTAGCGGGGACGCGGTTCTTC.

This clone came up a few times. V and J are TRBV18 and TRBJ1-2; D unresolved. CDR1 and CDR2 from the germline V gene are KGHSH and LQKENI. The CDR3 is 16 amino acids. V lost 7 bases, J lost 0 bases, and 18 bases lay in between. The CDR3 nucleotides are TGTGCCAGCTACCGGGGTGCGAGCGGAGCTAACTATGGCTACACCTTC. Its protein product is CASYRGASGANYGYTF. The variable domain in full, completed from reference TRBV18 and TRBJ1-2, reads NAGVMQNPRHLVRRRGQEARLRCSPMKGHSHVYWYRQLPEEGLKFMVYLQKENIIDESGMPKERFSAEFPKEGPSILRIQQVVRGDSAAYFCASYRGASGANYGYTFGSGTRLTVV.

The chain links TRBV6-6 to TRBJ1-1, with D unresolved. This CDR3 has 15 amino acids. CDR1 and CDR2 from the germline V gene are MNHNY and SVGAGI (reference sequence). The germline V and J ends were trimmed by 6 bases and 5 bases, with 19 bases remaining between them. Here the CDR3 reads CASSDTPEPKTEAFF. The CDR3 nucleotides are TGTGCCAGCAGCGATACCCCCGAGCCAAAGACTGAAGCTTTCTTT.

The gene calls are TRBV9 and TRBJ2-3; no firm D call. Trimming cost V 1 base and J 1 base, with 13 bases left between them. The CDR3 is made up of 16 amino acids. The V gene's germline CDR1 is SGDLS and CDR2 YYNGEE. The CDR3 reads CASSVYDTSGTDTQYF. As DNA, the CDR3 is TGTGCCAGCAGCGTATACGACACCTCTGGCACAGATACGCAGTATTTT. Using reference TRBV9 and TRBJ2-3 for the parts outside the CDR3, the full variable domain is DSGVTQTPKHLITATGQRVTLRCSPRSGDLSVYWYQQSLDQGLQFLIQYYNGEERAKGNILERFSAQQFPDLHSELNLSSLELGDSALYFCASSVYDTSGTDTQYFGPGTRLTVL.

This chain links TRBV6-2 or TRBV6-3 with TRBJ2-1, with TRBD2 matching 14 bases. The junction had 5 bases not matched to a gene; V was cut back by 4 bases and J by 9 bases. The V gene's germline CDR1 is MNHEY and CDR2 SVGEGT. This CDR3 spans 15 amino acids. The CDR3 DNA is TGTGCCAGCAGTTTGACTAGCGGGGGGGCAGGTGAGCAGTTCTTC. It is translated as CASSLTSGGAGEQFF.

This chain joins TRBV4-2 and TRBJ2-2, with 10 bases that match TRBD2. CDR3 length: 17 residues. The V segment lost 3 bases and the J segment 8 bases; nucleotides outside the gene matches: 12. The germline V gene encodes CDR1 LGHNA and CDR2 YNFKEQ. In DNA form, the CDR3 reads TGTGCCAGCAGCCACCCATCTGGGACTAGCGCAAAGGGGGAGCTGTTTTTT. Its protein is CASSHPSGTSAKGELFF.

The gene calls are TRBV11-2 and TRBJ2-7; no firm D call. The CDR3 is made up of 11 amino acids. Per germline, CDR1 SGHAT and CDR2 FQNNGV. V was shortened by 5 bases and J by 6 bases, with 8 bases between the two germline ends. As DNA, the CDR3 is TGTGCCAGCAGCCAAACGGGCGAGCAGTACTTC. Protein: CASSQTGEQYF.

V is TRBV18 and J is TRBJ2-2; possibly TRBD1 for D (5 bases). Deletions cut 2 bases from V and 0 bases from J, with 10 bases between. The germline CDR1 and CDR2 sequences are KGHSH and LQKENI. This CDR3 comprises 16 residues. This CDR3 reads CASSPSWGSNTGELFF. As DNA, the CDR3 is TGTGCCAGCTCACCAAGCTGGGGCTCGAACACCGGGGAGCTGTTTTTT.

J is TRBJ2-3 and V is TRBV11-3; possibly TRBD1 for D (6 bases). The germline CDR1 and CDR2 sequences are SGHNT and YENEEA. The CDR3 sequence is 16 residues long. With 6 bases removed from V and 6 bases from J, the gap between germline ends came to 22 bases. CDR3 coding DNA: TGTGCCAGCAGTCGTTCTGCAGGGGCGGCAAGGGATACGCAGTATTTT. Translating it yields CASSRSAGAARDTQYF.

The table lists this clone with a few counts. The gene calls are TRBV5-1 and TRBJ1-1; 8 nucleotides align to TRBD1. The CDR3 contains 16 residues. After removal of 4 bases from V and 5 bases from J, the junction contained 13 bases not matched to a gene. CDR1 is SGHRS, CDR2 YFSETQ, per germline. The CDR3 loop reads CASSLHLTGAKTEAFF. The CDR3 DNA reads TGCGCCAGCAGCCTCCACTTGACAGGGGCGAAAACTGAAGCTTTCTTT.

The table lists this clone with a count of one. J is TRBJ2-7 and V is TRBV5-4; D call uncertain. V lost 3 bases and J 2 bases, leaving 3 bases between the germline ends. Germline V gives CDR1 SGHNT, CDR2 YYREEE (reference sequence). This CDR3 region has 11 residues. In DNA form, the CDR3 reads TGTGCCAGCAGCTCCACCTACGAGCAGTACTTC. Protein sequence: CASSSTYEQYF.

The chain links TRBV24-1 to TRBJ2-5; 10 bases match TRBD2. J lost 6 bases, V lost 5 bases, and 5 bases had no gene match. This CDR3 has 14 amino acids. The germline V gene has CDR1 KGHDR and CDR2 SFDVKD. The CDR3 is CATSVSGGSKTQYF. The CDR3 DNA reads as TGTGCCACCAGTGTTAGCGGGGGGTCGAAGACCCAGTACTTC.

This clone has a handful of counts. J is TRBJ1-5 and V is TRBV19; D is perhaps TRBD1 (5 bases). Germline V gene lookup returns CDR1 LNHDA and CDR2 SQIVND (reference sequence). The CDR3 contains 15 residues. Trimming pared 1 base from V and 7 bases from J, leaving 14 bases between. In nucleotides, the CDR3 is TGTGCCAGTAGTATAGTGGGCAGGGAAGGACAGCCCCAGCATTTT. Its protein is CASSIVGREGQPQHF.

In its sample, this clone was seen a few times. The chain employs TRBV19 and TRBJ1-2; 8 nucleotides align to TRBD1. With V trimmed by 2 bases and J by 5 bases, 7 bases remained unmatched. Per germline, CDR1 LNHDA and CDR2 SQIVND (reference sequence). The CDR3 sequence is 15 residues long. The CDR3: CASSIIGTGGYGYTF. CDR3 in DNA: TGTGCCAGTAGTATAATTGGGACAGGAGGTTATGGCTACACCTTC.

Written as DNA, the CDR3 is TGTGCCAGCAGCGTACAGGGGATAAATTCACCCCTCCACTTT. Translation gives CASSVQGINSPLHF. The rearrangement uses TRBV9 and TRBJ1-6; tentative D call: TRBD1 (6 bases). V lost 1 base to trimming and J lost 7 bases, with 9 bases between them. Germline CDR1 reads SGDLS; CDR2 reads YYNGEE. The length of the CDR3 is 14 residues.

This rearrangement joins TRBV30 to TRBJ2-3, with no clear D. This CDR3 has 12 residues. CDR1 is GTSNPN, CDR2 SVGIG, per germline (reference sequence). V gave up 4 bases and J gave up 0 bases, with 5 bases separating them. This CDR3 is CAWTKSTDTQYF. The CDR3 bases are TGTGCCTGGACCAAAAGCACAGATACGCAGTATTTT.

Only one count was recorded for this clone. V gene TRBV11-2 combines with J gene TRBJ1-2; no clear D gene. Trimming removed 2 bases at V and 7 bases at J, with 14 bases between. This CDR3 has 14 residues. Germline V CDR1 and CDR2: SGHAT, FQNNGV. In nucleotides, the CDR3 is TGTGCCAGCAGCTTATCTCGGGGATTGAGTGGCTACACCTTC. It encodes CASSLSRGLSGYTF.

The CDR3 nucleotides read TGTGCCAGCAGCAATAACGTAGCGAACACCGGGGAGCTGTTTTTT. It yields the protein CASSNNVANTGELFF. The V call is TRBV7-2, the J call TRBJ2-2; no clear D gene. The CDR3 totals 15 residues. Trimming removed 5 bases from V and 0 bases from J, with 10 bases in between. Germline V gene lookup returns CDR1 SGHTA and CDR2 FQGNSA.